Below are 4 T cell receptor beta chains sequenced from a single sample in a study of T-cell reconstitution after alpha-beta-depleted transplantation in children. This sample's TCRbeta library carried unique molecular identifier barcodes. TCRdb reprocessed the PCR reads with MiXCR, giving one entry per CDR3 protein. The table lists 450,000 to 600,000 distinct CDR3 sequences, 32% of them singletons. This specimen consisted of PBMCs from the stem cell graft donor, obtained from the stem cell graft. The receptors were sampled from a human donor who donated a stem cell graft to a child with aplastic anemia.

This clonotype was seen a handful of times. The CDR3 region has the DNA TGTGCCAGCAGCTTGCCGAGCGTAGGCCCGGGGACCCAGTACTTC. As protein: CASSLPSVGPGTQYF. The chain joins TRBV5-6 to TRBJ2-5; D remains unclear. Germline CDR1 reads SGHDT; CDR2 reads YYEEEE. The V gene lost 1 base and the J gene lost 7 bases, with 17 bases spanning the gap. CDR3 length: 15 amino acids.

This clonotype was detected a few times. The chain recombines TRBV5-1 with TRBJ2-5, with 12 positions matching TRBD1. This CDR3 is built from 16 residues. J gave up 5 bases and V 6 bases, and 11 bases lay outside the gene matches. Looked up from germline, CDR1 is SGHRS and CDR2 is YFSETQ. DNA for the CDR3: TGCGCCAGCACCGCGTCCGGGACAGGGGGCTTTGAGACCCAGTACTTC. It translates to CASTASGTGGFETQYF.

The CDR3 loop is CASSSMGQGARHPGYTF. Here the CDR3 DNA reads TGTGCCAGCAGTTCGATGGGACAGGGGGCACGCCATCCCGGCTACACCTTC. The chain employs TRBV27 and TRBJ1-2; the match to TRBD1 covers 12 bases. CDR1 and CDR2 (germline): MNHEY, SMNVEV (reference sequence). Trimming took 4 bases from V and 8 from J; bases not matched to a gene: 14. The CDR3 is 17 residues long.

The V gene is TRBV4-3, the J gene TRBJ2-2; D is unresolved. V shed 0 bases and J shed 6 bases, with 17 bases lying between them. CDR3 length: 17 residues. The V gene's germline CDR1 is LGHNA and CDR2 YSLEER. The CDR3 coding sequence is TGCGCCAGCAGCCAAGATTGGCTTAAAGCAAACCCCGGGGAGCTGTTTTTT. This gives the protein CASSQDWLKANPGELFF.